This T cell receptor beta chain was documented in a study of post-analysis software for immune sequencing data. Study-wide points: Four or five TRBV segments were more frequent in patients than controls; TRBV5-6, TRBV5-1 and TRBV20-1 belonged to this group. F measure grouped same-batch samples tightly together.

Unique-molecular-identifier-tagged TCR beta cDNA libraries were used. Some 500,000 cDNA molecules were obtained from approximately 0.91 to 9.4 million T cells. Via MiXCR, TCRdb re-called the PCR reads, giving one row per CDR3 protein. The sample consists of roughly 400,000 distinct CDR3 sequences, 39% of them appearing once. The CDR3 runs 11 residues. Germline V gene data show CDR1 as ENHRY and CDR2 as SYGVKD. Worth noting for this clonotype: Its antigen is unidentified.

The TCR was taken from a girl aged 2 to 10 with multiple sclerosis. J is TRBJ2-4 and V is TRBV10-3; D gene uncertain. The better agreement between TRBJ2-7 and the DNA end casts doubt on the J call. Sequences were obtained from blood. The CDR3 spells CAISIGNEQYF. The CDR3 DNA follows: TGTGCCATCAGTATAGGGAACGAGCAGTACTTC.